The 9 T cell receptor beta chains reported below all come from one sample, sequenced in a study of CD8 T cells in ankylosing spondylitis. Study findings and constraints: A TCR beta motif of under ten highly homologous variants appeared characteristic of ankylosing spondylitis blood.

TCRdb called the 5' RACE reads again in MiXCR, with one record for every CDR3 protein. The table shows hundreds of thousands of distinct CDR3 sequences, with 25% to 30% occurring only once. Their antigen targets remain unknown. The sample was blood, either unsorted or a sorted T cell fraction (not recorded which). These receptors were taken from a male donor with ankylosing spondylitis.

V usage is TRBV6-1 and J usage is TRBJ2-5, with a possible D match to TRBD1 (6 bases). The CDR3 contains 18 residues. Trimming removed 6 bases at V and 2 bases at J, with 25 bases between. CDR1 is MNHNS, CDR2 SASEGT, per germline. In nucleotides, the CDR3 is TGTGCCAGCAGCCCTACTCCCCCAGGGGTAGGGGGTCAAGAGACCCAGTACTTC. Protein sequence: CASSPTPPGVGGQETQYF.

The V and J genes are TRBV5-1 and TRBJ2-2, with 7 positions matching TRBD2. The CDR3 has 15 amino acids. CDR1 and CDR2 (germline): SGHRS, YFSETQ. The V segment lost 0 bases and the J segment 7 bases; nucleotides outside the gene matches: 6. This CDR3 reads CASSLVSGGIGELFF. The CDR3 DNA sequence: TGCGCCAGCAGCTTGGTGTCGGGAGGAATCGGGGAGCTGTTTTTT.

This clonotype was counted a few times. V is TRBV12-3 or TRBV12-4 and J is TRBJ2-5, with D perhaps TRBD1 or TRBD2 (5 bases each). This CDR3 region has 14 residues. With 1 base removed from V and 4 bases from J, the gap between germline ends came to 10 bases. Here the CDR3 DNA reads TGTGCCAGCAGTTTAGGTCTTGGGGGAGAGACCCAGTACTTC. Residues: CASSLGLGGETQYF.

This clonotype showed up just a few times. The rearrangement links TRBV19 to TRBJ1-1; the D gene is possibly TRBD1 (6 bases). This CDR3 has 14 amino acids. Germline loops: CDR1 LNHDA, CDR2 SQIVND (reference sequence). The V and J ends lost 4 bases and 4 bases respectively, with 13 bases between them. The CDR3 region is CASSSQGRSTEAFF. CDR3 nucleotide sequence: TGTGCCAGTAGTAGCCAGGGGAGGAGCACTGAAGCTTTCTTT. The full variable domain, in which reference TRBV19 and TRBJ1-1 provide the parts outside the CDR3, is DGGITQSPKYLFRKEGQNVTLSCEQNLNHDAMYWYRQDPGQGLRLIYYSQIVNDFQKGDIAEGYSVSREKKESFPLTVTSAQKNPTAFYLCASSSQGRSTEAFFGQGTRLTVV.

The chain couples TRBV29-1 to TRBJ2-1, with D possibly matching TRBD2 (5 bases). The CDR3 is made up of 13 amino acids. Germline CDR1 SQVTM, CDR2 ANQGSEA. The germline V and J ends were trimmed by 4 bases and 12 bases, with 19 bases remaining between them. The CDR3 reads CSVGEGVGWGQFF. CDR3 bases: TGCAGCGTTGGAGAGGGTGTTGGATGGGGGCAGTTCTTC.

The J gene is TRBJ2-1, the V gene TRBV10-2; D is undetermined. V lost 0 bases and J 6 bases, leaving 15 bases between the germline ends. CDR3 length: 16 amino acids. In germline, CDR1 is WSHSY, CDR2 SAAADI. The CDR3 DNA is TGCGCCAGCAGTGAGTCTCGGCACTCCCCGGTCAATGAGCAGTTCTTC. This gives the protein CASSESRHSPVNEQFF.

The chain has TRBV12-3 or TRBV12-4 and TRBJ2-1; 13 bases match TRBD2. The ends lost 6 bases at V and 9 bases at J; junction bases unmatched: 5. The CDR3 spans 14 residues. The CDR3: CASRLAGGLGEQFF. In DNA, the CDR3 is TGTGCCAGCAGACTAGCGGGAGGGTTGGGTGAGCAGTTCTTC.

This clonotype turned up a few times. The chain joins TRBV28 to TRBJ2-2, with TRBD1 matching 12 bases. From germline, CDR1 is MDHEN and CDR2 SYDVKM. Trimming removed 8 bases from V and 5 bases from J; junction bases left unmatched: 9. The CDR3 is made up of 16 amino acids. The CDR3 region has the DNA TGTGCCAGCTCGGGACAGGGGGCAGCGTGGACCGGGGAGCTGTTTTTT. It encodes CASSGQGAAWTGELFF.

CDR3 loop: CSVVWLAGGRETQYF. CDR3 sequence (DNA): TGCAGCGTTGTTTGGCTAGCGGGAGGGAGGGAGACCCAGTACTTC. The V call is TRBV29-1, the J call TRBJ2-5; the match to TRBD2 covers 12 bases. Trimming cost V 4 bases and J 5 bases; bases outside gene matches: 8. CDR1 and CDR2 from the germline V gene are SQVTM and ANQGSEA. The CDR3 contains 15 residues.